One TCR beta chain is described in this entry. Its antigen is currently unknown. From germline, CDR1 is LGHNA and CDR2 YSLEER. The CDR3 totals 16 residues. The ends were cut back, 0 bases at V and 2 bases at J, with 11 bases in the middle. PCR primers comprised 60 Vbeta and 13 Jbeta primers. Sequenced by immunoSEQ multiplex PCR; TCRdb stores in-frame clones only, minus some. The sample holds some 170,000 clones, 70% to 80% seen once. This specimen comes from a study of cytomegalovirus exposure and HLA in healthy donors. Study-wide points: TRBV6-2, TRBV6-3 and other indistinguishable V segments were excluded. HLA allele associations emerged for 16,951 TCR beta sequences in a later analysis, at 0.05 false discovery rate.

The rearrangement uses TRBV4-3 and TRBJ2-1, with D unresolved. This receptor was obtained from a woman aged 50 to 60 in good health and CMV-seronegative. The sequenced sample consisted of PBMCs. The DNA for the CDR3 is TGCGCCAGCAGCCAAGATCCGTCGGGTACCTACAATGAGCAGTTCTTC. Translation: CASSQDPSGTYNEQFF.